Included here is one TCR beta chain sequence, with context. Its antigen remains undetermined. Nothing much larger sits one base from this clone, and base qualities are not available. These data belong to a study of Ad26.COV2.S vaccination and SARS-CoV-2 variants (dated by TCRdb to the early 2020s). Notes on the research overall: Vaccine-arm donors came from COV1001, a multicentre, randomized, double-blind, placebo-controlled phase I-IIa trial of Ad26.COV2.S in healthy adults. The TCR-sequenced set comprised approximately 30 samples: around 20 Ad26.COV2.S vaccine recipients, 5 placebo recipients and 8 SARS-CoV-2 convalescent individuals. Trial participants were randomized into five groups of five: low-dose or high-dose Ad26.COV2.S given once or twice, or placebo on both occasions. Ad26.COV2.S was administered intramuscularly at a dose of 5x10^10 or 1x10^11 viral particles, either as one shot or as two shots given 56 days apart. Investigators did not know the trial group allocation while performing experiments and assessing outcomes. TCRbeta repertoire sequencing served as the tool for gauging how specific and how broad the SARS-CoV-2-reactive T cell receptors were following Ad26.COV2.S vaccination.

The immunoSEQ Assay was used to sequence TCRbeta CDR3 regions. After extraction, genomic DNA underwent amplification by bias-controlled multiplex PCR, followed by high-throughput sequencing. The study's own analysis went as follows. To quantify the absolute abundance of every unique TCRbeta CDR3 region, sequences were collapsed and filtered. T cell fraction was estimated by normalizing TCRbeta template counts to usable DNA, with usable DNA measured through amplification of reference genes found in all nucleated cells. Repertoire TCRs were annotated as SARS-CoV-2-specific when V gene, CDR3 amino acid sequence and J gene were exactly matched to a known reactive TCR set. The reference SARS-CoV-2 TCR set was obtained from MIRA and was filtered for enrichment in COVID-19-positive ImmuneCODE repertoires, whereby public or cross-reactive TCRs were removed. Based on the MIRA antigens, annotated TCRs were further analysed at the level of specific ORF or position within ORF. Breadth was defined as annotated unique rearrangements over total unique productive rearrangements; depth was the summed frequency of those rearrangements. Two-sided Wilcoxon rank-sum tests were used to compare TCR breadth between groups. TCRdb retrieved this table from immuneACCESS and kept in-frame rearrangements only. Not all clones are present; in checked studies, unresolved V genes account for under half, and no reason is known for the remainder. That table supplies the V and J calls and clone size; D and trimming were determined from the DNA. The sample includes about 350,000 clones, with about 89% observed a single time. The ten largest clones capture under 6% of the sample.

Unmatched junction bases come to 5, with V trimmed by 1 base and J by 3 bases. Based on the germline V gene, the CDR1 and CDR2 sequences are SGDLS and YYNGEE. The CDR3 runs 15 amino acids, cysteine and phenylalanine included. Here the CDR3 DNA is all that survives: 45 bases in frame from base 1. The treatment or condition label, read with the paper, signifies: approximately 18 received Ad26.COV2.S at low or high dose, single or two shots; five or six received placebo; per-sample allocation not given. Repertoires of vaccine and placebo recipients were sequenced from samples collected on day 63 after the first injection. Cohort 1b enrolled 25 to 30 adults aged 18-55 years at a single site in Boston, USA, between 29 July and 7 August 2020. Ad26.COV2.S was a replication-incompetent adenovirus type 26 vector expressing a prefusion-stabilized SARS-CoV-2 spike protein from the original Wuhan strain. What the research found in general, with its limitations: Non-spike TCR breadth was comparable between vaccine and placebo recipients, consistent with the vaccine containing only spike. The study was not powered for comparison of responses between vaccine doses or regimens. After vaccination, spike-specific CD8+ and CD4+ T cell responses were reported to show substantial breadth. Spike-specific TCR breadth was higher in Ad26.COV2.S recipients than in placebo recipients (P = 0.0014). The authors noted that the TCR breadth and depth analyses may have underestimated total T cell responses.

The chain is assembled from TRBV9 and TRBJ2-7, with 9 bases aligning to TRBD1. The clonotype was recovered from a person between 18 and 65 years old who received the Ad26.COV2.S COVID-19 vaccine or a placebo. Here the sequenced sample was peripheral blood, taken in a trial of Ad26.COV2.S vaccine versus placebo. The CDR3 protein sequence reads: CASSVSTGGVYEQYF. Here is the DNA: TGTGCCAGCAGCGTAAGTACAGGGGGCGTCTACGAGCAGTACTTC.